These 24 T cell receptor beta chains originate from one sample sequenced in a study of blood T cell repertoires in COVID-19. Measured with immunoSEQ multiplex PCR; TCRdb has only the in-frame clones, and not every one. The data hold about 240,000 clones, with approximately 83% observed a single time. The sample taken for sequencing was PBMCs or T cells enriched from blood (not recorded which). The receptors here all came from a woman in her thirties or forties with acute COVID-19.

The CDR3 DNA follows: TGTGCCAGTAGTACGGTTTTCGGACAGAGAGAAGCTTTCTTT. It is translated as CASSTVFGQREAFF. This sequence joins TRBV19 and TRBJ1-1, with a weak D call TRBD1 (6 bases). Trimming pared 4 bases from V and 8 bases from J, leaving 17 bases between. The CDR3 loop spans 14 amino acids. Germline V gene data show CDR1 as LNHDA and CDR2 as SQIVND (reference sequence).

The chain combines TRBV29-1 with TRBJ2-1; 9 bases align to TRBD2. Trimming at V came to 7 bases and at J to 4 bases, leaving 17 bases not matched to a gene. CDR1 is SQVTM and CDR2 is ANQGSEA in the germline V gene. The CDR3 extends over 17 amino acids. CDR3 residues: CSGGRSGSGSVYNEQFF. CDR3 sequence (DNA): TGCAGCGGCGGCAGGTCGGGTAGCGGGAGTGTTTACAATGAGCAGTTCTTC.

This clone was recorded only once. The gene calls are TRBV19 and TRBJ2-7; 7 bases are shared with TRBD1. V shed 5 bases and J 1 base; nucleotides not matched to a gene: 2. Germline-derived CDR1 and CDR2 are LNHDA and SQIVND (reference sequence). The CDR3 has 13 amino acids. This CDR3 reads CASSGGQSYEQYF. For the CDR3, the DNA is TGTGCCAGTAGTGGGGGACAGTCCTACGAGCAGTACTTC.

V usage is TRBV7-3 and J usage is TRBJ2-7; the match to TRBD1 covers 7 bases. V lost 5 bases, J lost 4 bases, and 14 bases stayed unmatched. The CDR3 runs 16 residues. Germline CDR1 and CDR2: SGHTA and FQGTGA. The CDR3, as DNA: TGTGCCAGCAGCCCCACCCCGAATAGGGGGCTTTACGAGCAGTACTTC. Translation gives CASSPTPNRGLYEQYF. Full variable domain (missing parts from reference TRBV7-3 and TRBJ2-7): GAGVSQTPSNKVTEKGKYVELRCDPISGHTALYWYRQSLGQGPEFLIYFQGTGAADDSGLPNDRFFAVRPEGSVSTLKIQRTERGDSAVYLCASSPTPNRGLYEQYFGPGTRLTVT.

This rearrangement joins TRBV7-3 to TRBJ2-4, with 7 positions matching TRBD1. Germline CDR1 and CDR2: SGHTA and FQGTGA. Unmatched junction bases numbered 8, after V lost 5 bases and J lost 1 base. The CDR3 sequence is 16 residues long. In DNA form, the CDR3 reads TGTGCCAGCAGCCCAGGGGGTCGGAGCGCCAAAAACATTCAGTACTTC. This codes for CASSPGGRSAKNIQYF.

The chain combines TRBV21-1 with TRBJ2-5; the table assigns TRBD1, which was not confirmed against the DNA. TRBV21-1 is given as a pseudogene. CDR3 length: 14 amino acids. The CDR3 is CASSTDRDQETQYF. In nucleotides, the CDR3 is TGTGCCAGCAGCACCGACAGGGACCAAGAGACCCAGTACTTC.

The CDR3 region is CASSLSLAGGVGEQYF. CDR3 sequence (DNA): TGCGCCAGCAGCCTTAGTCTGGCGGGAGGGGTAGGGGAGCAGTACTTC. V and J are TRBV4-1 and TRBJ2-7; TRBD2 matches 9 bases. The CDR3 has 16 residues. The junction had 14 bases not matched to a gene; V was cut back by 4 bases and J by 7 bases. Germline loops: CDR1 MGHRA, CDR2 YSYEKL.

The rearrangement joins TRBV20-1 to TRBJ1-4; no clear D. This CDR3 region has 14 residues. Germline V CDR1 and CDR2: DFQATT, SNEGSKA (reference sequence). V dropped 3 bases and J dropped 4 bases, with 12 bases sitting between them. The CDR3 DNA reads TGCAGTGCTAGTACTGAGAACAGTAATGAAAAACTGTTTTTT. Translated, it gives CSASTENSNEKLFF.

The rearrangement uses TRBV7-8 and TRBJ1-2; unclear D gene. V gave up 5 bases and J gave up 3 bases, with 19 bases separating them. This CDR3 is 16 amino acids long. CDR1 and CDR2 from the germline V gene are SGHVS and FQNEAQ. The CDR3 nucleotides are TGTGCCAGCAGCCCGCGGACTTCCCGACAAGACTATGGCTACACCTTC. It encodes CASSPRTSRQDYGYTF.

The chain uses TRBV27 and TRBJ2-6, with D tentatively TRBD1 (6 bases). The CDR3 extends over 16 amino acids. The V end lost 5 bases, the J end lost 0 bases, and 11 bases lay between the germline ends. CDR1 and CDR2 (germline): MNHEY, SMNVEV (reference sequence). The CDR3 sequence: CASSPQGSSGANVLTF. DNA of the CDR3: TGTGCCAGCAGTCCACAGGGATCCTCTGGGGCCAACGTCCTGACTTTC.

This chain connects TRBV18 to TRBJ1-5; 8 bases fit TRBD1. The junction had 7 bases not matched to a gene; V was cut back by 3 bases and J by 0 bases. The CDR3 is 17 amino acids. Germline values: CDR1 KGHSH, CDR2 LQKENI. The CDR3 DNA is TGTGCCAGCTCACCTGCCGGGACAGGATATAGCAATCAGCCCCAGCATTTT. This sequence encodes CASSPAGTGYSNQPQHF.

V and J are TRBV24-1 and TRBJ2-1, with TRBD1 matching 10 bases. The CDR3 totals 16 residues. V shed 1 base, J shed 6 bases, and the junction held 5 bases outside the gene matches. CDR1 and CDR2 from the germline V gene are KGHDR and SFDVKD. As DNA, the CDR3 is TGTGCCACCAGTGATTTTGGGACAGGGGTGGTCAATGAGCAGTTCTTC. Its protein product is CATSDFGTGVVNEQFF.

CDR3 residues: CASTKLDKPYEQYF. The CDR3 nucleotides read TGTGCCAGCACAAAGTTGGACAAGCCCTACGAGCAGTACTTC. The chain links TRBV6-5 to TRBJ2-7; a possible D gene is TRBD1 (5 bases). The germline V gene encodes CDR1 MNHEY and CDR2 SVGAGI. The CDR3 is made up of 14 amino acids. V shed 7 bases and J shed 2 bases, with 15 bases lying between them.

The chain employs TRBV11-3 and TRBJ2-7; TRBD2 matches at 11 bases. J was trimmed by 7 bases and V by 5 bases; bases with no gene match: 10. The CDR3 is 15 residues long. The germline V gene has CDR1 SGHNT and CDR2 YENEEA. CDR3 sequence reads: CASSPRLAGTEEQYF. The CDR3 DNA sequence: TGTGCCAGCAGCCCGAGACTAGCGGGAACTGAAGAGCAGTACTTC.

J is TRBJ2-1 and V is TRBV4-1; 13 positions agree with TRBD2. This CDR3 comprises 17 residues. V lost 4 bases and J lost 1; bases outside the gene matches: 4. Per germline, CDR1 MGHRA and CDR2 YSYEKL. The CDR3 protein is CASSPGLAGVSYNEQFF. DNA of the CDR3: TGCGCCAGCAGCCCCGGACTAGCGGGAGTATCCTACAATGAGCAGTTCTTC.

The V and J genes are TRBV5-1 and TRBJ2-7, with TRBD1 matching over 9 bases. The germline V gene has CDR1 SGHRS and CDR2 YFSETQ. V gave up 4 bases and J gave up 4 bases; unmatched junction bases: 6. The CDR3 is 14 residues long. In nucleotides, the CDR3 is TGCGCCAGCAGCCCGGCGGACAGGGGTTACGAGCAGTACTTC. Amino acids: CASSPADRGYEQYF.

The rearrangement joins TRBV3-1 (or the pseudogene TRBV3-2) to TRBJ2-5; 7 bases fit TRBD2. V lost 7 bases and J lost 2; bases outside the gene matches: 4. Germline loops: CDR1 LGHDT, CDR2 YNNKEL (reference sequence). There are 13 residues in the CDR3. The CDR3 here is CASTGGTQETQYF. The CDR3 DNA is TGTGCCAGCACCGGGGGGACTCAAGAGACCCAGTACTTC.

This clone was observed a single time. The chain joins TRBV24-1 to TRBJ1-2; D unresolved. The CDR3 covers 12 residues. Trimming removed 3 bases from V and 5 bases from J, with 6 bases in between. Germline V gene sequence: CDR1 KGHDR, CDR2 SFDVKD. CDR3 sequence: CATSDPLYGYTF. CDR3 DNA sequence: TGTGCCACCAGTGATCCCCTATATGGCTACACCTTC.

This chain links TRBV19 with TRBJ2-2; TRBD1 matches at 7 bases. Unmatched junction bases numbered 9, after V lost 5 bases and J lost 6 bases. Germline-derived CDR1 and CDR2 are LNHDA and SQIVND (reference sequence). The CDR3 length is 15 residues. For the CDR3, the DNA is TGTGCCAGTAGTTTTGTTAGTCAGGGGGCCGGGGAGCTGTTTTTT. It is translated as CASSFVSQGAGELFF.

This rearrangement joins TRBV19 to TRBJ1-3, with D maybe TRBD1 (6 bases). The CDR3 spans 13 residues. The V end lost 10 bases, the J end lost 8 bases, and 18 bases lay between the germline ends. CDR1 LNHDA and CDR2 SQIVND come from the germline V gene (reference sequence). CDR3 sequence: CATLQGNSDTIYF. The CDR3 bases are TGTGCCACCCTTCAGGGGAATTCGGACACCATATATTTT.

This clone was counted once. The chain combines TRBV4-1 with TRBJ2-1; D may be TRBD2 (6 bases). CDR1 is MGHRA, CDR2 YSYEKL, per germline. V was clipped by 0 bases and J by 8 bases, with 17 bases between them. The CDR3 is 16 residues long. The CDR3: CASSQDNPGGMDEQFF. DNA for the CDR3: TGCGCCAGCAGCCAAGATAACCCCGGGGGTATGGATGAGCAGTTCTTC.

V is TRBV7-9 and J is TRBJ1-3; D is unresolved. Germline V CDR1 and CDR2: SEHNR, FQNEAQ (reference sequence). Trimming pared 7 bases from V and 0 bases from J, leaving 10 bases between. The CDR3 contains 14 residues. The CDR3 reads CASTSGNSGNTIYF. In nucleotides, the CDR3 is TGTGCCAGCACCTCAGGAAACTCTGGAAACACCATATATTTT.

V gene TRBV19 combines with J gene TRBJ2-7, with 8 bases aligning to TRBD2. The junction had 8 bases not matched to a gene; V was cut back by 3 bases and J by 7 bases. The CDR3 loop spans 14 amino acids. Germline V lookup: CDR1 LNHDA, CDR2 SQIVND (reference sequence). CDR3 in amino acids: CASSIIGRGEEQYF. The CDR3 coding sequence is TGTGCCAGTAGTATCATCGGGAGGGGTGAAGAGCAGTACTTC.

This chain uses TRBV12-3 or TRBV12-4 with TRBJ2-1; D gene ambiguous. V was pared by 6 bases and J by 4 bases, with 10 bases between. The CDR3 runs 13 residues. CDR3 region: CASRLTAYNEQFF. CDR3 in DNA: TGTGCCAGCAGGCTTACAGCTTACAATGAGCAGTTCTTC.